This record covers a single T cell receptor beta chain. The data belong to a study of Ad26.COV2.S vaccination and SARS-CoV-2 variants. On the study more broadly: Among those in the COV1001 Ad26.COV2.S trial arm was the donor.

Data came from immunoSEQ multiplex PCR; TCRdb stores just in-frame clones and leaves some out. Of 500,000 or so clones in the sample, roughly nine tenths were seen once. Treatment defined: around 19 received Ad26.COV2.S at low or high dose, single or two shots; a few received placebo; per-sample allocation not given. On day 63 after the first injection, vaccine and placebo recipients gave samples. A Boston donor was an adult aged 18-55 years. This sample comprised peripheral blood, obtained in a trial of Ad26.COV2.S vaccine versus placebo. This receptor was identified in a person aged 18 to 65 who received the Ad26.COV2.S COVID-19 vaccine or a placebo.

The CDR3 sequence: CASSPPHGGYTF. CDR3 bases: TGTGCCAGCAGCCCACCTCATGGTGGCTACACCTTC. The J gene is TRBJ1-2, the V gene TRBV7-2; D gene ambiguous. CDR3 size: 12 residues. V lost 5 bases and J lost 7, with 11 bases in between. In germline, CDR1 is SGHTA, CDR2 FQGNSA.